This T cell receptor beta chain was identified in a study of T-cell reconstitution after alpha-beta-depleted transplantation in children. Researchers prepared the TCRbeta library using unique molecular identifiers, the study reports. TCRdb analysed the PCR reads with MiXCR anew, one entry per CDR3 protein. The table has 800,000 to 1,000,000 distinct CDR3 sequences, under 30% seen once. The CDR3 has 13 amino acids. The V gene's germline CDR1 is DFQATT and CDR2 SNEGSKA (reference sequence). Trimming cost V 3 bases and J 6 bases, with 12 bases left between them. Study conclusions and caveats: High day-60 TCRbeta diversity in some patients came from surviving recipient T cells and thymic progenitors. Several hundred rapidly expanded clones from non-depleted graft cells reportedly supplied alpha-beta T cells about two months post-transplant. Newly generated T cells supplied most T-cell counts and diversity one year post-transplant.

This clonotype has at least ten counts. The target antigen is unknown. The TCR comes from a boy younger than two who had a stem cell transplant for SCID, so the T cells may come from the graft donor. The rearrangement uses TRBV20-1 and TRBJ2-1; D is perhaps TRBD2 (6 bases). The starting material was PBMCs, mostly from graft donor cells, obtained 360 days after TCRalphabeta/CD19-depleted stem cell transplant. CDR3 DNA: TGCAGTGCTAGCAGGTTCGGGAGCAATGAGCAGTTCTTC. It is translated as CSASRFGSNEQFF.